A single sample gave rise to the 30 T cell receptor beta chains below, sequenced in a study of shared clonotypes between healthy human individuals. Naive CD8 cells lacked CD45RO and underwent positive selection for CCR7, leaving out terminally differentiated effector memory CD45RA+ cells. The method was immunoSEQ multiplex PCR; TCRdb's version includes in-frame clones alone and lacks a portion of them. Of roughly 1,800,000 clones in the sample, roughly 95% were seen once. Source material: naive CD8+ T cells sorted from blood. These receptors all stem from a man between 18 and 35 years old in good health.

This clone was counted a single time. The genes are TRBV7-9 and TRBJ2-3; 7 nucleotides align to TRBD2. The J segment lost 2 bases and the V segment lost 0 bases, leaving 11 bases of the junction unmatched. CDR3 length equals 18 residues. Germline V gene sequence: CDR1 SEHNR, CDR2 FQNEAQ (reference sequence). CDR3 sequence reads: CASSLALNPGLPTDTQYF. The CDR3 DNA reads as TGTGCCAGCAGCTTAGCATTAAATCCGGGACTACCCACAGATACGCAGTATTTT.

This clone has only a few counts. The chain uses TRBV21-1 and TRBJ1-6; the DNA was not used to check the table's D call, TRBD1. TRBV21-1 counts as a pseudogene. This CDR3 is built from 12 residues. CDR3 in DNA: TGTGCCAGCAGCAGGGAACAGGTTAGTCACCACTTT. Its translation is CASSREQVSHHF.

The chain carries TRBV5-1 and TRBJ2-3; D not resolved. The CDR3 is made up of 15 amino acids. Germline assignment: CDR1 SGHRS and CDR2 YFSETQ. V lost 3 bases and J 0 bases, leaving 11 bases between the germline ends. The CDR3 protein is CASSSKVTSTDTQYF. CDR3 coding DNA: TGCGCCAGCAGCTCCAAGGTCACTAGCACAGATACGCAGTATTTT.

The genes are TRBV6-6 and TRBJ2-1, with D hard to call. Germline V CDR1 and CDR2: MNHNY, SVGAGI (reference sequence). Between the trimmed V and J ends, which lost 2 bases and 8 bases, there was a span of 19 bases. This CDR3 contains 16 residues. CDR3 DNA: TGTGCCAGCAGTTACCCTCCGGAATTGGTACGGGATGAGCAGTTCTTC. Residues: CASSYPPELVRDEQFF.

The chain joins TRBV27 to TRBJ2-3; D is ambiguous. V was clipped by 5 bases and J by 2 bases, with 17 bases between them. The CDR3 spans 16 residues. The germline V gene has CDR1 MNHEY and CDR2 SMNVEV (reference sequence). As DNA, the CDR3 is TGTGCCAGCAGTCCCCTCTTTGGAGCCACCACAGATACGCAGTATTTT. It translates to CASSPLFGATTDTQYF.

Details on this clone: Other DNA sequences from this sample encode an identical CDR3 as well. V is TRBV7-9 and J is TRBJ2-7; perhaps TRBD2 as D (6 bases). From germline, CDR1 is SEHNR and CDR2 FQNEAQ (reference sequence). CDR3 length: 12 amino acids. Trimming shortened V by 4 bases and J by 2 bases, and 6 bases separated the two germline ends. The CDR3 sequence is CASSSGAYEQYF. The CDR3 bases are TGTGCCAGCAGCTCGGGGGCCTACGAGCAGTACTTC.

The rearrangement joins TRBV18 to TRBJ2-1; 12 bases are shared with TRBD2. The CDR3 totals 14 residues. Looked up from germline, CDR1 is KGHSH and CDR2 is LQKENI. V dropped 8 bases and J dropped 7; count of bases not matched to a gene: 6. CDR3 DNA sequence: TGTGCCAGCACAACTAGCGGGAGGTTAAATGAGCAGTTCTTC. This codes for CASTTSGRLNEQFF. Drawing the rest from reference TRBV18 and TRBJ2-1, the complete variable domain is NAGVMQNPRHLVRRRGQEARLRCSPMKGHSHVYWYRQLPEEGLKFMVYLQKENIIDESGMPKERFSAEFPKEGPSILRIQQVVRGDSAAYFCASTTSGRLNEQFFGPGTRLTVL.

V and J are TRBV5-1 and TRBJ1-2, with 10 bases aligning to TRBD1. There are 15 residues in the CDR3. Germline V gene sequence: CDR1 SGHRS, CDR2 YFSETQ. The trim removed 3 bases at V and 4 bases at J, leaving 6 bases unmatched. The CDR3 DNA follows: TGCGCCAGCAGCTCACCGGGACAGGGGACCTATGGCTACACCTTC. Protein sequence: CASSSPGQGTYGYTF.

This clone was detected once. J is TRBJ2-2 and V is TRBV5-1, with no clear D. This CDR3 region has 15 residues. V was shortened by 0 bases and J by 6 bases, with 12 bases between the two germline ends. CDR1 SGHRS and CDR2 YFSETQ come from the germline V gene. CDR3 protein: CASSLETSPSGELFF. The CDR3, as DNA: TGCGCCAGCAGCTTGGAGACAAGCCCGTCCGGGGAGCTGTTTTTT.

The CDR3 coding sequence is TGTGCCAGCAGCCCCCTTTCGGGCGGATACAATGAGCAGTTCTTC. Residues: CASSPLSGGYNEQFF. The chain is built from TRBV5-4 and TRBJ2-1; D call uncertain. CDR3 size: 15 residues. V was clipped by 4 bases and J by 4 bases, with 15 bases between them. Germline V gene lookup returns CDR1 SGHNT and CDR2 YYREEE (reference sequence). Full variable domain (outside the CDR3, taken from reference TRBV5-4 and TRBJ2-1): ETGVTQSPTHLIKTRGQQVTLRCSSQSGHNTVSWYQQALGQGPQFIFQYYREEENGRGNFPPRFSGLQFPNYSSELNVNALELDDSALYLCASSPLSGGYNEQFFGPGTRLTVL.

The V and J genes are TRBV10-2 and TRBJ2-3, with 10 bases matching TRBD1. There are 14 residues in the CDR3. From germline, CDR1 is WSHSY and CDR2 SAAADI. Trimming cost V 4 bases and J 5 bases; bases outside gene matches: 3. Written as DNA, the CDR3 is TGCGCCAGCAGTGGACAGGGGGCCGTAGATACGCAGTATTTT. It is translated as CASSGQGAVDTQYF.

This clone was observed a few times. This chain uses TRBV7-2 with TRBJ1-5; D unclear. The CDR3 sequence is 14 residues long. Deletions cut 2 bases from V and 1 base from J, with 6 bases between. Germline-derived CDR1 and CDR2 are SGHTA and FQGNSA. The DNA for the CDR3 is TGTGCCAGCAGCTTATTCGACAGCAATCAGCCCCAGCATTTT. It yields the protein CASSLFDSNQPQHF.

This clone was seen once. V usage is TRBV30 and J usage is TRBJ2-2; D may be TRBD2 (6 bases). CDR1 is GTSNPN, CDR2 SVGIG, per germline (reference sequence). With 3 bases removed from V and 1 base from J, the gap between germline ends came to 9 bases. The CDR3 spans 14 residues. The CDR3 region is CAWSRSGNTGELFF. CDR3 DNA: TGTGCCTGGAGCCGTAGCGGGAACACCGGGGAGCTGTTTTTT.

The rearrangement links TRBV11-3 to TRBJ2-7; possible D gene TRBD1, 5 bases. CDR1 is SGHNT and CDR2 is YENEEA in the germline V gene. This CDR3 has 12 amino acids. The V end was cut by 1 base, the J end by 5 bases, with 6 bases between. The CDR3 region is CASSLAGNEQYF. CDR3 coding DNA: TGTGCCAGCAGCTTAGCAGGGAACGAGCAGTACTTC.

This CDR3 reads CASSLDGGGAFTEQYF. The CDR3 DNA sequence: TGTGCCAGCAGCTTAGACGGCGGGGGGGCCTTCACCGAGCAGTACTTC. The rearrangement links TRBV7-2 to TRBJ2-7; 9 bases map to TRBD2. The germline V gene encodes CDR1 SGHTA and CDR2 FQGNSA. V lost 1 base to trimming and J lost 6 bases; unmatched junction nucleotides: 10. The CDR3 extends over 16 amino acids. The entire variable domain, with the rest obtained from reference TRBV7-2 and TRBJ2-7, is as follows: GAGVSQSPSNKVTEKGKDVELRCDPISGHTALYWYRQSLGQGLEFLIYFQGNSAPDKSGLPSDRFSAERTGGSVSTLTIQRTQQEDSAVYLCASSLDGGGAFTEQYFGPGTRLTVT.

CDR3 loop: CASSVGDATEAFF. The DNA of the CDR3 is TGTGCCAGCAGCGTAGGGGATGCCACTGAAGCTTTCTTT. The chain employs TRBV9 and TRBJ1-1; no firm D call. CDR3 length: 13 amino acids. V was shortened by 0 bases and J by 4 bases, with 7 bases between the two germline ends. Per germline, CDR1 SGDLS and CDR2 YYNGEE.

The chain joins TRBV11-2 to TRBJ2-1; 11 bases match TRBD2. The CDR3 totals 16 residues. CDR1 and CDR2 (germline): SGHAT, FQNNGV. V was pared by 0 bases and J by 3 bases, with 1 base of the junction left unmatched. CDR3 sequence: CASSLELAGDYNEQFF. The CDR3 DNA reads as TGTGCCAGCAGCTTAGAACTAGCGGGGGACTACAATGAGCAGTTCTTC.

The V and J genes are TRBV6-4 and TRBJ2-2; no definite D call. V gave up 0 bases and J gave up 7 bases, with 15 bases separating them. The CDR3 totals 16 residues. CDR1 is MRHNA, CDR2 SNTAGT, per germline. The CDR3, as DNA: TGTGCCAGCAGTGACTCTCCGGCCACTCTCGGCGGGGAGCTGTTTTTT. As protein: CASSDSPATLGGELFF.

V usage is TRBV10-2 and J usage is TRBJ2-5; D is unresolved. This CDR3 comprises 12 residues. Germline CDR1 is WSHSY and CDR2 is SAAADI. The V and J ends lost 4 bases and 4 bases respectively, with 7 bases between them. The DNA for the CDR3 is TGCGCCAGCAGTGCGGTTCGAGAGACCCAGTACTTC. Protein sequence: CASSAVRETQYF.

The chain has TRBV30 and TRBJ2-7; weak D call: TRBD2 (6 bases). The V end lost 1 base, the J end lost 2 bases, and 9 bases lay between the germline ends. Germline lookup yields CDR1 GTSNPN and CDR2 SVGIG (reference sequence). CDR3 length equals 13 residues. Written as DNA, the CDR3 is TGTGCCTGGAGTGGTAGGGAGGCCTACGAGCAGTACTTC. Its translation: CAWSGREAYEQYF.

V and J are TRBV9 and TRBJ2-2, with D unclear. V lost 4 bases and J lost 4, with 8 bases in between. CDR3 length: 13 amino acids. Germline CDR1 SGDLS, CDR2 YYNGEE. For the CDR3, the DNA is TGTGCCAGCAGCCTAGGTCCCACCGGGGAGCTGTTTTTT. This gives the protein CASSLGPTGELFF.

The rearrangement links TRBV28 to TRBJ1-3; 7 nucleotides align to TRBD1. The CDR3 runs 15 residues. Germline CDR1 and CDR2: MDHEN and SYDVKM. After removal of 6 bases from V and 0 bases from J, the junction contained 5 bases not matched to a gene. CDR3 sequence: CASSPTGISGNTIYF. For the CDR3, the DNA is TGTGCCAGCAGCCCGACAGGGATCTCTGGAAACACCATATATTTT.

Worth noting for this clone: In the same sample, other DNA sequences code for this CDR3. The V call is TRBV5-1, the J call TRBJ2-1, with D possibly TRBD2 on 6 matching bases. V was cut by 1 base and J by 1 base, with 6 bases left in between. The V gene's germline CDR1 is SGHRS and CDR2 YFSETQ. The CDR3 covers 14 residues. The CDR3 DNA sequence: TGCGCCAGCAGCTTGAGCGGGTCCTACAATGAGCAGTTCTTC. The encoded protein is CASSLSGSYNEQFF.

The gene calls are TRBV5-1 and TRBJ2-7, with D perhaps TRBD1 or TRBD2 (6 bases each). The CDR3 runs 16 residues. The V end was cut by 4 bases, the J end by 2 bases, with 19 bases between. Germline-derived CDR1 and CDR2 are SGHRS and YFSETQ. CDR3 amino acids: CASSLRVEGDPYEQYF. In DNA form, the CDR3 reads TGCGCCAGCAGCCTCCGGGTGGAGGGGGATCCCTACGAGCAGTACTTC.

This CDR3 reads CASSPLAGGPGHEQFF. CDR3 DNA sequence: TGTGCCAGCAGTCCCCTAGCGGGAGGGCCGGGACATGAGCAGTTCTTC. V and J are TRBV27 and TRBJ2-1; 12 bases fit TRBD2. After removal of 5 bases from V and 8 bases from J, the junction contained 10 bases not matched to a gene. Per germline, CDR1 MNHEY and CDR2 SMNVEV (reference sequence). This CDR3 is built from 16 residues.

V and J are TRBV10-3 and TRBJ2-1; D remains ambiguous. Trimming took off 3 bases at V and 0 bases at J, with 9 bases between the two ends. The CDR3 runs 15 residues. Germline V lookup: CDR1 ENHRY, CDR2 SYGVKD. CDR3 sequence: CAISDGLSSYNEQFF. The CDR3 coding sequence is TGTGCCATCAGTGACGGGTTGAGCTCCTACAATGAGCAGTTCTTC.

The chain combines TRBV11-2 with TRBJ2-7; TRBD2 matches at 8 bases. The CDR3 spans 15 residues. V shed 5 bases, J shed 0 bases, and the junction held 6 bases outside the gene matches. In germline, CDR1 is SGHAT, CDR2 FQNNGV. The CDR3 loop reads CASSPGGWGSYEQYF. The CDR3 nucleotides read TGTGCCAGCAGCCCGGGGGGGTGGGGCTCCTACGAGCAGTACTTC.

The V and J genes are TRBV19 and TRBJ1-1, with TRBD1 matching 8 bases. The germline CDR1 and CDR2 sequences are LNHDA and SQIVND (reference sequence). J was trimmed by 4 bases and V by 5 bases; bases with no gene match: 9. This CDR3 contains 15 residues. CDR3 residues: CASSPQGQGGTEAFF. The CDR3 DNA is TGTGCCAGTAGTCCCCAAGGACAGGGAGGCACTGAAGCTTTCTTT.

V and J are TRBV11-3 and TRBJ1-5, with D unclear. The germline V gene encodes CDR1 SGHNT and CDR2 YENEEA. The CDR3 spans 12 residues. V shed 10 bases and J shed 5 bases, with 12 bases lying between them. Here the CDR3 reads CATSGPYQPQHF. CDR3 bases: TGTGCCACCTCAGGCCCTTATCAGCCCCAGCATTTT.

The chain combines TRBV6-5 with TRBJ2-5; the match to TRBD1 covers 8 bases. The germline gives CDR1 MNHEY, CDR2 SVGAGI. Trimming took 6 bases from V and 5 from J; bases not matched to a gene: 5. The CDR3 loop spans 13 amino acids. The CDR3 bases are TGTGCCAGCAGACAGGGGGGTCTGGAGACCCAGTACTTC. Amino acids: CASRQGGLETQYF.